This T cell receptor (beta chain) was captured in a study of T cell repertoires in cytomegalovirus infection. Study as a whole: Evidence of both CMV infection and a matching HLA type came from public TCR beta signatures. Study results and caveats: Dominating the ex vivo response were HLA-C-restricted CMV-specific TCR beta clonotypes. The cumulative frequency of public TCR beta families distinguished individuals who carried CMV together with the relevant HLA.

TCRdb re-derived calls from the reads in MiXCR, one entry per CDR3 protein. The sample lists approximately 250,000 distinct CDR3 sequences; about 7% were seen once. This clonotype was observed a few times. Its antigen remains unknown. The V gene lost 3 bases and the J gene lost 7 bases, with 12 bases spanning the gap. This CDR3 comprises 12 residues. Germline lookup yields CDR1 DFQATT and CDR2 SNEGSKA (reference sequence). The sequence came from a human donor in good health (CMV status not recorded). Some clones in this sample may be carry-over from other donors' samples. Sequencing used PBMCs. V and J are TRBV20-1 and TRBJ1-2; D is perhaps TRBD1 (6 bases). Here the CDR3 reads CSASPQGSGYTF. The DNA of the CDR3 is TGCAGTGCTAGCCCTCAGGGGAGTGGCTACACCTTC.